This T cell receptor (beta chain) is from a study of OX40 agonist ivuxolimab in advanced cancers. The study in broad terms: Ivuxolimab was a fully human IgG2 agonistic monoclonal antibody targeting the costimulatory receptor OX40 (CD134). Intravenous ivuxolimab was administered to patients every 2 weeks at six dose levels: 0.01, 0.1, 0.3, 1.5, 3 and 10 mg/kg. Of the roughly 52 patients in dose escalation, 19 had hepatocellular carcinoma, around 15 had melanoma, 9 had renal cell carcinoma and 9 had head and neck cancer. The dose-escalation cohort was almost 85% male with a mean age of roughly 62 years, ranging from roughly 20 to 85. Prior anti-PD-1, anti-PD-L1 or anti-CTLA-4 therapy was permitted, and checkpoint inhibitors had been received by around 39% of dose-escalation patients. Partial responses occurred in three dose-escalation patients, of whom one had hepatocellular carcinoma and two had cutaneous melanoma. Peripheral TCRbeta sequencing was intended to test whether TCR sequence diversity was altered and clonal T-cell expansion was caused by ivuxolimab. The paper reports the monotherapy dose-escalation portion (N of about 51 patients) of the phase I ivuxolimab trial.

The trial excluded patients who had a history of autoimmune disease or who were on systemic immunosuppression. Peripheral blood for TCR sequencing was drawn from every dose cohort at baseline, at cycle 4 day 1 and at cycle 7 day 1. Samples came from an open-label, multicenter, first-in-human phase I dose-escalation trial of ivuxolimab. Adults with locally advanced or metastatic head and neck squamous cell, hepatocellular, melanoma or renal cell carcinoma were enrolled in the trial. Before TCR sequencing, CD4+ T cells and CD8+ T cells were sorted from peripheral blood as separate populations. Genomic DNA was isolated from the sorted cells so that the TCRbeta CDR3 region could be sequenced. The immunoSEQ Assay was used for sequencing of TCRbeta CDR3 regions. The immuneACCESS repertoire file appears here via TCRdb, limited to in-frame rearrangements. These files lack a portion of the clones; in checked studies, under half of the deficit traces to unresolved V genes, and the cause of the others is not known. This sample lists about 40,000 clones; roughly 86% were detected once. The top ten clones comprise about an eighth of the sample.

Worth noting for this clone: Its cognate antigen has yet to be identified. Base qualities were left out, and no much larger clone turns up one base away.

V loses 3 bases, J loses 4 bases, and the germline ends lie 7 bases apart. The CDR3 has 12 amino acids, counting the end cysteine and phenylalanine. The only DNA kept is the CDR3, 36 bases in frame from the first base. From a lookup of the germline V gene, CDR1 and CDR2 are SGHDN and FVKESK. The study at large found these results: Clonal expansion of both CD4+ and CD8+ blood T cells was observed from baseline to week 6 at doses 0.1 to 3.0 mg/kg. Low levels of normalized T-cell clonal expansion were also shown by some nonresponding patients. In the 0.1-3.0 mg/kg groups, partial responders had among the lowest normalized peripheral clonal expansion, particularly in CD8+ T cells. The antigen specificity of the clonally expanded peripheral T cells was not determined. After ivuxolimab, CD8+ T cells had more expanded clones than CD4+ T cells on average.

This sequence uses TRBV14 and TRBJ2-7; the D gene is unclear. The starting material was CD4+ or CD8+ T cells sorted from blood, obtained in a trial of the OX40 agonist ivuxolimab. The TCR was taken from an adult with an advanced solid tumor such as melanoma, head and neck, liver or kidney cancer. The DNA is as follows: TGTGCCAGCAGCCATGAACAATACGAGCAGTACTTC. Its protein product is CASSHEQYEQYF.